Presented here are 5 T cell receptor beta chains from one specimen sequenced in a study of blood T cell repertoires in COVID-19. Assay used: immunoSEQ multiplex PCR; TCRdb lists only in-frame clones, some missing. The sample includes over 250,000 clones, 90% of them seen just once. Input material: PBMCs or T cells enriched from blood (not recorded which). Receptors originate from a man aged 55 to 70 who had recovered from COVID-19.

This CDR3 is CASSYSYRQGGGYTF. The CDR3 DNA is TGTGCCAGCAGTTACTCGTATAGACAGGGAGGTGGCTACACCTTC. This chain connects TRBV6-5 to TRBJ1-2; TRBD1 aligns across 7 bases. This CDR3 is built from 15 residues. CDR1 and CDR2 from the germline V gene are MNHEY and SVGAGI. V gave up 0 bases and J gave up 7 bases; unmatched junction bases: 8.

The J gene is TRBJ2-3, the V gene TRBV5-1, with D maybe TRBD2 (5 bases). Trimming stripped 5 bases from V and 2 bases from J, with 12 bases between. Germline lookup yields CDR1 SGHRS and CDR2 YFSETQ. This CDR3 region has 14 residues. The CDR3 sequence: CASRSRASTDTQYF. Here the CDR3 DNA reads TGCGCCAGCAGGTCGAGGGCTTCCACAGATACGCAGTATTTT. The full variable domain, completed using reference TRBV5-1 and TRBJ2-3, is KAGVTQTPRYLIKTRGQQVTLSCSPISGHRSVSWYQQTPGQGLQFLFEYFSETQRNKGNFPGRFSGRQFSNSRSEMNVSTLELGDSALYLCASRSRASTDTQYFGPGTRLTVL.

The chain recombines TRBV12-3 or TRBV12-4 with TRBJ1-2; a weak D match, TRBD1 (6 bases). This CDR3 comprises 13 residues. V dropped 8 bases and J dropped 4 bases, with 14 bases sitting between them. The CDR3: CASRIQGFYGYTF. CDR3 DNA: TGTGCCAGCCGGATACAGGGTTTCTATGGCTACACCTTC.

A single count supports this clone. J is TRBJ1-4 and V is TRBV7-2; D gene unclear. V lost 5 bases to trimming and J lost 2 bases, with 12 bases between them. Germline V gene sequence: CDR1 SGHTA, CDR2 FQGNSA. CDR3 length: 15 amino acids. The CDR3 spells CASSENGFTNEKLFF. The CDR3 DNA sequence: TGTGCCAGCAGCGAGAACGGGTTTACTAATGAAAAACTGTTTTTT.

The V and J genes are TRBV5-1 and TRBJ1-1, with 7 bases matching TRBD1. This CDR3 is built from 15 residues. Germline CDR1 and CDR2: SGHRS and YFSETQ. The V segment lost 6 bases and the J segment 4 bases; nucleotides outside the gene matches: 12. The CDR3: CASTLGRQGGTEAFF. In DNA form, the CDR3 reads TGCGCCAGCACCCTTGGGAGACAGGGAGGCACTGAAGCTTTCTTT.